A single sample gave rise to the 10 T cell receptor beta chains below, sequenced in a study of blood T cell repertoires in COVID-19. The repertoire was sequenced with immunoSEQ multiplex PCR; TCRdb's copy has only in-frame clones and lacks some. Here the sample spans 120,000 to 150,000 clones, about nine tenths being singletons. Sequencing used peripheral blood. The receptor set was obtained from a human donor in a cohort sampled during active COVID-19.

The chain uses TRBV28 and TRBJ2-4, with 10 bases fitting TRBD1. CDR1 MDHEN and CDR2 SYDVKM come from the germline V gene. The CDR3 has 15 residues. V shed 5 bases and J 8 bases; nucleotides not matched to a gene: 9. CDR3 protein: CASSLSPGTGDIQYF. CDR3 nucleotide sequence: TGTGCCAGCAGTCTCTCTCCCGGGACAGGGGACATTCAGTACTTC.

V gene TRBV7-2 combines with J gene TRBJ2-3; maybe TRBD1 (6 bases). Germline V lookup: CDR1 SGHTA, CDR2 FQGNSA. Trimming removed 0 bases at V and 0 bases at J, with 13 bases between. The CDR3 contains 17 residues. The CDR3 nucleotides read TGTGCCAGCAGCTTAGCCGCTGGGACACCTAGCACAGATACGCAGTATTTT. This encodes CASSLAAGTPSTDTQYF.

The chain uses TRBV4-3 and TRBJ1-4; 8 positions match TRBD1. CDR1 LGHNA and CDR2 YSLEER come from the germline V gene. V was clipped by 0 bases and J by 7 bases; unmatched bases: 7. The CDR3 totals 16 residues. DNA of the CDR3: TGCGCCAGCAGCCAAGATCGGGGCCAGGGGGCTGAAAAACTGTTTTTT. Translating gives CASSQDRGQGAEKLFF.

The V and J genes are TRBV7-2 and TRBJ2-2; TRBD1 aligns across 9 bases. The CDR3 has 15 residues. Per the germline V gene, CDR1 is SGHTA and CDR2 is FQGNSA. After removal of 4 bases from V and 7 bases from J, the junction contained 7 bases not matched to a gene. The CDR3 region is CASSSLTGGSGELFF. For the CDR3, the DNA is TGTGCCAGCAGCTCCCTAACAGGGGGCAGCGGGGAGCTGTTTTTT.

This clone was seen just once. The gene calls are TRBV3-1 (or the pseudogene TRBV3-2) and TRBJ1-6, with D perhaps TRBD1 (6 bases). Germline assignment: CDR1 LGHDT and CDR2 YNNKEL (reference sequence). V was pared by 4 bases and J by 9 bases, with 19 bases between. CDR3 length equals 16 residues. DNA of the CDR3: TGTGCCAGCAGCCCAGCTAGGCGGGGGCGTGCTTCACCCCTCCACTTT. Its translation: CASSPARRGRASPLHF.

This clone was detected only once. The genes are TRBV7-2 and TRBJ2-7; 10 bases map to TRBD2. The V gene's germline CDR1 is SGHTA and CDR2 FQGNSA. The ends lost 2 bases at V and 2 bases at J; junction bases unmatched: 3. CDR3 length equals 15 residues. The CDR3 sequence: CASSLTSGMAYEQYF. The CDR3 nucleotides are TGTGCCAGCAGCTTAACTAGCGGGATGGCCTACGAGCAGTACTTC.

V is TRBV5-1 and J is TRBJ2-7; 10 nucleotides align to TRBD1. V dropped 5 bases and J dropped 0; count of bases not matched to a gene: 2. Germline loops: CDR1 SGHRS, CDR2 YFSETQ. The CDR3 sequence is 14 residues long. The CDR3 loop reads CASRGQGISYEQYF. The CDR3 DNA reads TGCGCCAGCAGGGGACAGGGGATCTCCTACGAGCAGTACTTC.

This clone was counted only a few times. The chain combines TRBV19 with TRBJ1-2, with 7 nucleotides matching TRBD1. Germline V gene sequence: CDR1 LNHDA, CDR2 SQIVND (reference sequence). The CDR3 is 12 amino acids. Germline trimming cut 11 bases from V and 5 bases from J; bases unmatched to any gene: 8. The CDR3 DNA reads TGTGCCTCGGTCGGGGGACAGTATGGCTACACCTTC. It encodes CASVGGQYGYTF.

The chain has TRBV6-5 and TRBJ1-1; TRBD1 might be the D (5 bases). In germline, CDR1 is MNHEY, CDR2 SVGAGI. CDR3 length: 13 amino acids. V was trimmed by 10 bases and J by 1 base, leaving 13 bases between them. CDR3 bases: TGTGCCACGGGGAGGGGCGGGAACACTGAAGCTTTCTTT. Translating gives CATGRGGNTEAFF.

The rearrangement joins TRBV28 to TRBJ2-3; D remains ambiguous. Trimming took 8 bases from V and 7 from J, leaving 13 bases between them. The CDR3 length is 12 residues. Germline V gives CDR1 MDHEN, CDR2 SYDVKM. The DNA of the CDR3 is TGTGCCAGCGTTGGCGGCCCTAATACGCAGTATTTT. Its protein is CASVGGPNTQYF.